This TCR beta chain emerged from a study of blood T cell repertoires in COVID-19. Overall study context: COVID-19 samples collected from the United States, Italy and Spain covered acute and convalescent phases.

The CDR3 has 14 residues. The V end lost 9 bases, the J end lost 5 bases, and 16 bases lay between the germline ends. Per germline, CDR1 ENHRY and CDR2 SYGVKD. Source study methods: Estimates of nucleated cell counts were drawn from the amplification of reference gene primers. Data came from immunoSEQ multiplex PCR; TCRdb stores just in-frame clones and leaves some out. V and J calls plus clone size are reproduced from that table; the DNA served to infer D and trimming. The sample records about 230,000 clones, over 75% being singletons. The clonotype comes from a woman of 80 years or more with acute or convalescent COVID-19. This chain links TRBV10-3 with TRBJ1-4, with D tentatively TRBD1 (5 bases). Specimen: peripheral blood. The CDR3 is CAMEGDSRNEKLFF. CDR3 nucleotide sequence: TGTGCCATGGAGGGAGACAGCAGGAATGAAAAACTGTTTTTT.